This entry features one T cell receptor (beta chain) sequence. Antigen specificity is unknown. The length of the CDR3 is 15 residues. Trimming pared 0 bases from V and 2 bases from J, leaving 11 bases between. Germline V gene data show CDR1 as MGHRA and CDR2 as YSYEKL. These data originate in a study of cytomegalovirus exposure and HLA in healthy donors. The study's findings and limits: Immune exposure data for these donors was limited to CMV serostatus.

PCR involved 60 Vbeta and 13 Jbeta primers. Clones were sequenced by immunoSEQ multiplex PCR, and TCRdb holds only the in-frame ones, with some missing. The data hold some 99,000 clones, with about 80% observed a single time. The chain has TRBV4-1 and TRBJ2-7; TRBD2 might be the D (6 bases). This TCR was recovered from a woman between 45 and 65 years old in good health and CMV-seropositive. The sequenced sample was PBMCs. CDR3 protein: CASSQDGGTAYEQYF. Here the CDR3 DNA reads TGCGCCAGCAGCCAAGATGGCGGGACCGCCTACGAGCAGTACTTC.